This TCR beta chain was documented in a study of human T cells and chemical hapten exposure. Study at large: Chiefly women, the patients showed alopecia areata, totalis or universalis. Study-wide findings and caveats: No change in TCRs above 1 in 1000 frequency was produced by DPC sensitization.

Germline V gene lookup returns CDR1 SQVTM and CDR2 ANQGSEA. V gave up 6 bases and J gave up 7 bases; unmatched junction bases: 9. The CDR3 has 13 amino acids. As to time point: pre-sensitization, week 0. Sample treatment: therapeutic diphenylcyclopropenone sensitization with weekly scalp DPC. The template was total RNA from unfractionated whole blood. In the case of this clonotype: Its specificity is not known.

Library preparation tagged each individual cDNA molecule with a unique molecular identifier. TCRdb re-derived calls from the RACE reads in MiXCR, one entry per CDR3 protein. Here the sample spans under 200,000 distinct CDR3 sequences, nearly 30% being singletons. The sample was whole blood, taken in connection with sensitization to the hapten diphenylcyclopropenone (DPC). The chain links TRBV29-1 to TRBJ1-5; 7 bases agree with TRBD1. This sequence was found in a woman between 25 and 40 years old with alopecia areata. Some clones in this sample may be carry-over from other donors' samples. CDR3 protein: CSVTTGRDQPQHF. The CDR3 DNA follows: TGCAGCGTCACGACAGGGAGGGACCAGCCCCAGCATTTT.